These T cell receptor beta chains were read from a single sample in a study of human T cells and chemical hapten exposure. One entry per CDR3 protein, called by TCRdb with MiXCR from the RACE reads. The sample includes 150,000 to 200,000 distinct CDR3 sequences, roughly 30% of them seen just once. The starting material was whole blood, obtained in connection with sensitization to the hapten diphenylcyclopropenone (DPC). The receptors shown here come from a woman in her twenties or thirties with alopecia areata. Some clones in this sample may be carry-over from other donors' samples. The CDR3 runs from the conserved cysteine through the conserved F or W. A D gene is named only where the DNA matches it firmly. Expanded clones get a size class; other rows say once, few or many, or leave the size out.

V	J	size	D	CDR3	DNA
TRBV27	TRBJ2-1	NA	TRBD2	CASKGLVYNEQFF	TGTGCCAGCAAGGGACTAGTCTACAATGAGCAGTTCTTC
TRBV6-1	TRBJ2-2	once	NA	CASRRGETGELFF	TGTGCCAGCCGCAGGGGTGAAACCGGGGAGCTGTTTTTT
TRBV4-2	TRBJ2-7	NA	TRBD1	CASSQDRQGRTYEQYF	TGTGCCAGCAGCCAAGATCGACAGGGGAGGACCTACGAGCAGTACTTC
TRBV3-1	TRBJ1-5	few	NA	CASGGRILQPQHF	TGTGCCAGCGGGGGACGGATTCTACAGCCCCAGCATTTT
TRBV20-1	TRBJ1-4	few	NA	CSARAGQFNEKLFF	TGCAGTGCTAGAGCGGGGCAGTTTAATGAAAAACTGTTTTTT
TRBV6-2/TRBV6-3	TRBJ1-2	many	TRBD1	CASNRDRNYGYTF	TGTGCCAGCAACCGGGACAGGAACTATGGCTACACCTTC
TRBV29-1	TRBJ2-1	NA	NA	CSVTLQMWDNEQFF	TGCAGTGTGACCCTACAGATGTGGGACAATGAGCAGTTCTTC
TRBV20-1	TRBJ1-2	NA	NA	CSASPTTTLYGYTF	TGCAGTGCTAGCCCGACCACCACCCTATATGGCTACACCTTC
TRBV7-3	TRBJ2-6	NA	TRBD1	CASSPGTGVFSGANVLTF	TGTGCCAGCAGCCCCGGGACAGGAGTTTTCTCTGGGGCCAACGTCCTGACTTTC
TRBV18	TRBJ1-1	once	NA	CASSPPSGDTEAFF	TGTGCCAGCTCACCACCATCAGGGGATACTGAAGCTTTCTTT
TRBV27	TRBJ1-5	NA	TRBD1	CASSPDRGSQPQHF	TGTGCCAGCAGCCCGGACAGGGGCAGTCAGCCCCAGCATTTT
TRBV28	TRBJ1-5	NA	TRBD1	CASSSPGGREQPQHF	TGTGCCAGCAGTTCCCCAGGGGGTCGGGAACAGCCCCAGCATTTT
TRBV7-2	TRBJ2-1	NA	NA	CASSIKGPFSYNEQFF	TGTGCCAGCAGCATTAAAGGGCCCTTTTCCTACAATGAGCAGTTCTTC
TRBV5-6	TRBJ1-5	few	NA	CASSLQGIRPQHF	TGTGCCAGCAGCTTACAGGGTATCCGGCCCCAGCATTTT
TRBV6-5	TRBJ2-7	once	TRBD1	CASSARTARDRGYEQYF	TGTGCCAGCAGTGCTCGAACGGCCCGGGACAGGGGCTACGAGCAGTACTTC
TRBV20-1	TRBJ2-3	few	NA	CSARGRRLHTDTQYF	TGCAGTGCTAGAGGGAGGCGGCTACACACAGATACGCAGTATTTT
TRBV4-3	TRBJ2-1	once	TRBD2	CASSQGRESYNEQFF	TGCGCCAGCAGCCAAGGGCGGGAGTCCTACAATGAGCAGTTCTTC
TRBV18	TRBJ1-5	NA	NA	CASSSGVGNQPQHF	TGTGCCAGCTCATCAGGGGTGGGCAATCAGCCCCAGCATTTT
TRBV29-1	TRBJ2-7	many	NA	CSVAPQGTYEQYF	TGCAGCGTTGCTCCCCAGGGTACCTACGAGCAGTACTTC
TRBV11-2	TRBJ2-1	few	TRBD2	CASSQLAGVSGNEQFF	TGTGCCAGCAGCCAGCTAGCGGGGGTATCCGGGAATGAGCAGTTCTTC
TRBV11-3	TRBJ2-5	few	NA	CASSLPGQGQETQYF	TGTGCCAGCAGCCTACCGGGGCAGGGGCAAGAGACCCAGTACTTC
TRBV24-1	TRBJ2-2	few	NA	CATSEGNSNTGELFF	TGTGCCACCAGTGAGGGCAATTCCAACACCGGGGAGCTGTTTTTT
TRBV6-5	TRBJ2-3	NA	TRBD1	CASGTGGRDTQYF	TGTGCCAGCGGAACAGGGGGCAGAGATACGCAGTATTTT
TRBV18	TRBJ2-1	few	NA	CASSPGGNEQFF	TGTGCCAGCTCACCTGGGGGTAATGAGCAGTTCTTC
TRBV6-5	TRBJ2-7	few	NA	CGCGTSYEQYF	TGTGGATGCGGGACGTCCTACGAGCAGTACTTC
TRBV7-9	TRBJ1-5	few	NA	CASSFGRNNQPQHF	TGTGCCAGCAGCTTTGGACGGAATAATCAGCCCCAGCATTTT
TRBV20-1	TRBJ1-3	few	NA	CSARDAHTIYF	TGCAGTGCTAGAGATGCACACACCATATATTTT
TRBV29-1	TRBJ2-1	NA	TRBD2	CSVVIAGGGYNEQFF	TGCAGCGTTGTGATAGCGGGGGGGGGGTACAATGAGCAGTTCTTC
TRBV9	TRBJ2-5	few	TRBD2	CASSEGLAPYGTQYF	TGTGCCAGCAGCGAGGGACTAGCGCCCTATGGGACCCAGTACTTC
TRBV6-5	TRBJ1-6	NA	NA	CASSYGEGNSPLHF	TGTGCCAGCAGTTATGGGGAGGGGAATTCACCCCTCCACTTT
TRBV29-1	TRBJ2-7	NA	TRBD1	CSAELSGQGADEQYF	TGCAGCGCCGAATTGTCTGGGCAGGGGGCTGACGAGCAGTACTTC
TRBV19	TRBJ1-4	NA	NA	CASRTRETNEKLFF	TGTGCCAGTAGGACGAGGGAGACTAATGAAAAACTGTTTTTT
TRBV7-2	TRBJ2-1	NA	NA	CASSPVGGVNNNEQFF	TGTGCCAGCAGCCCTGTCGGCGGGGTTAATAACAATGAGCAGTTCTTC